This TCR beta chain was captured in a study of blood T cell repertoires in COVID-19. The data were produced by immunoSEQ multiplex PCR, yet TCRdb's version contains in-frame clones alone and is incomplete. This sample has fewer than 120,000 clones, with 72% found just once. The length of the CDR3 is 15 residues. Germline V gene sequence: CDR1 SGHRS, CDR2 YFSETQ. J gave up 6 bases and V 5 bases, and 8 bases lay outside the gene matches. Sequencing was done on a sample of peripheral blood. The V call is TRBV5-1, the J call TRBJ2-1, with 10 bases matching TRBD2. This TCR came from a woman aged 60-70 years with acute or convalescent COVID-19. The CDR3 here is CASRFLERGGNEQFF. The DNA for the CDR3 is TGCGCCAGCAGATTTTTGGAGCGGGGGGGCAATGAGCAGTTCTTC.